This T cell receptor (beta chain) was recorded in a study of blood T cells in healthy people across ages. The study, taken as a whole, reports: Roughly linear declines in TCR beta diversity per million T cells occurred with age.

Using a J-beta primer mix together with a sample-barcoded 5' primer, a second PCR was run for roughly 7 to 11 cycles. Via MiXCR, TCRdb re-called the 5' RACE reads, giving one row per CDR3 protein. The repertoire holds hundreds of thousands of distinct CDR3 sequences, with around 24% as singletons. Each sample yielded at least 6 micrograms of PBMC total RNA. Germline assignment: CDR1 SGHRS and CDR2 YFSETQ. The ends were cut back, 0 bases at V and 5 bases at J, with 9 bases in the middle. The CDR3 runs 14 residues. Concerning this clonotype: Its antigen is not identified.

The data were also submitted as part of a second study, on T cells of mothers and their children. That paper states: Regardless of relatedness, pairs show thymic selection shaping TCR recombination output in a similar manner.

Sequenced sample: blood. The genes are TRBV5-1 and TRBJ1-5; D possibly corresponds to TRBD1 (6 bases). The TCR sequence derives from a boy aged 5 to 17 in good health. The CDR3 nucleotides are TGCGCCAGCAGCTTGGAGGGGGGCGATCAGCCCCAGCATTTT. Its protein is CASSLEGGDQPQHF.